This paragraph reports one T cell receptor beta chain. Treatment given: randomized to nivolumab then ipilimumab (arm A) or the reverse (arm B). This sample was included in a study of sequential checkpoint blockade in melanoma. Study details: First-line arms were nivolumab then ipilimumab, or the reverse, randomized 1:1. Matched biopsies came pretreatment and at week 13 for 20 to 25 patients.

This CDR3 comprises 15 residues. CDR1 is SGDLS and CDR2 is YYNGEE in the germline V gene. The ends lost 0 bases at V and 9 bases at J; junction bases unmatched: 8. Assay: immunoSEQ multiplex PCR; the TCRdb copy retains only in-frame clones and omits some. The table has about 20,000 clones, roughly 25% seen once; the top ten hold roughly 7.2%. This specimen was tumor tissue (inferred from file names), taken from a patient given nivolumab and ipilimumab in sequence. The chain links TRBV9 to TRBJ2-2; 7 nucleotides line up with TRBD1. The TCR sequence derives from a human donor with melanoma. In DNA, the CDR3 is TGTGCCAGCAGCGTAGGGGGACAGCCCAACCGGGAGCTGTTTTTT. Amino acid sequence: CASSVGGQPNRELFF.